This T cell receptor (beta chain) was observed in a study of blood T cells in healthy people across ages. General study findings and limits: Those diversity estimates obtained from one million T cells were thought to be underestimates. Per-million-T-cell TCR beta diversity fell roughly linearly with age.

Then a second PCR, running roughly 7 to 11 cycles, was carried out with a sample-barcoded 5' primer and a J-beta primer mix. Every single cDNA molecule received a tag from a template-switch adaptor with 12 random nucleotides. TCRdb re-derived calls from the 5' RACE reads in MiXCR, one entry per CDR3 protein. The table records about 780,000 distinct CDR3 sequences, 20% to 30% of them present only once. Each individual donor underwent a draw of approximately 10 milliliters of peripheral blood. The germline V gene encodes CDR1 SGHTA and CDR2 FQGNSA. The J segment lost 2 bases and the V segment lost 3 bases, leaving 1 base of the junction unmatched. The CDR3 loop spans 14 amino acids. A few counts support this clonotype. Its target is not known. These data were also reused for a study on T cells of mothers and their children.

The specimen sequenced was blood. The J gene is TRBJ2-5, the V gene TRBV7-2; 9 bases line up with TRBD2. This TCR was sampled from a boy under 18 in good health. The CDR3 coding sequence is TGTGCCAGCAGCTTTAGCGGGAGACAAGAGACCCAGTACTTC. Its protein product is CASSFSGRQETQYF.